The T cell receptor beta chain described here comes from a study of beta chain features in type 1 diabetes. Study information: Taken together, all samples contributed some 98 million examined sorted cells. Study-level findings and limits: Patients with type 1 diabetes carried fewer insertions and had more deletions at their VDJ junctions. Significant though moderate, a shortening of TCRB CDR3s appeared in all four CD4+ subsets of Type 1 diabetes patients.

In this sample, this clone turned up a few times. Its matching antigen is unknown. Germline V gives CDR1 MNHEY, CDR2 SMNVEV (reference sequence). V was shortened by 6 bases and J by 2 bases, with 17 bases between the two germline ends. The CDR3 runs 15 residues. The study reverse transcribed the entire isolated RNA, so it sequenced expressed TCRB transcripts. Here immunoSEQ multiplex PCR was the method, and the copy in TCRdb shows in-frame clones only, minus some. The sample yields some 200,000 clones, about a tenth seen once. CD4+ naive, central memory, regulatory and stem cell-like memory subsets were isolated by sorting on CD45RO/CCR7/CD25/CD127/CD95/CD27.

The receptor comes from a man aged 18 to 30 in good health. J is TRBJ2-7 and V is TRBV27; perhaps TRBD2 as D (5 bases). The sequenced sample was central memory CD4+ T cells from blood. The CDR3 sequence: CASRPDPRGTYEQYF. As DNA, the CDR3 is TGTGCCAGCAGGCCAGATCCCCGGGGTACCTACGAGCAGTACTTC.